Listed below are T cell receptor beta chains from one sample, sequenced in a study of identical twins. TCRdb passed the 5' RACE reads through MiXCR, listing each CDR3 protein once. In the table there are around 480,000 distinct CDR3 sequences, 11% to 15% of which are singletons. These data also featured in a second study, about yellow fever vaccine responses in identical twins.

The sample taken for sequencing was CD4+ T cells sorted from blood. The receptors were gathered from a woman younger than 30 in good health. Both conserved end residues are part of each CDR3. The order of the fields is J gene, V gene, clone size, D gene, CDR3 DNA, CDR3 protein. D genes are given only for firm matches. The size field is filled for only some rows; it gives once, few, many or a size class.

j_call: TRBJ2-1; v_call: TRBV7-9; clone_size: few; d_call: -; cdr3_nt: TGTGCCAGCAGCTTAGTTGGAGAAAATGAGCAGTTCTTC; cdr3_aa: CASSLVGENEQFF
j_call: TRBJ2-6; v_call: TRBV7-8; clone_size: few; d_call: -; cdr3_nt: TGTGCCAGCAGCCCCCAGGCCGGGGGTTTCTCTGGGGCCAACGTCCTGACTTTC; cdr3_aa: CASSPQAGGFSGANVLTF
j_call: TRBJ2-1; v_call: TRBV20-1; clone_size: many; d_call: TRBD2; cdr3_nt: TGCAGTGCTCAGGGACTAGCGGGATTTCTGGAGTTCTTC; cdr3_aa: CSAQGLAGFLEFF
j_call: TRBJ1-2; v_call: TRBV12-3/TRBV12-4; clone_size: many; d_call: -; cdr3_nt: TGTGCCAGCACCAGGACGGATTATGGCTACACCTTC; cdr3_aa: CASTRTDYGYTF
j_call: TRBJ2-3; v_call: TRBV6-2/TRBV6-3; clone_size: -; d_call: TRBD2; cdr3_nt: TGTGCCAGCAGGACCGGGGGGGCCGGGGCAGATACGCAGTATTTT; cdr3_aa: CASRTGGAGADTQYF
j_call: TRBJ2-5; v_call: TRBV5-1; clone_size: few; d_call: TRBD1; cdr3_nt: TGCGCCAGCAGCTTAAAGGGGGACAGGCCCTCGGAGACCCAGTACTTC; cdr3_aa: CASSLKGDRPSETQYF
j_call: TRBJ1-1; v_call: TRBV2; clone_size: -; d_call: -; cdr3_nt: TGTGCCAGCAGTGCGGACAGCCCTCTAGCTTTCTTT; cdr3_aa: CASSADSPLAFF
j_call: TRBJ2-1; v_call: TRBV20-1; clone_size: many; d_call: -; cdr3_nt: TGCAGTGCTTTAAACGGGGCAAGCTACAATGAGCAGTTCTTC; cdr3_aa: CSALNGASYNEQFF
j_call: TRBJ1-1; v_call: TRBV18; clone_size: few; d_call: TRBD1; cdr3_nt: TGTGCCAGCTCACCTAGGGACAGGGGGTTCACTGAAGCTTTCTTT; cdr3_aa: CASSPRDRGFTEAFF
j_call: TRBJ2-2; v_call: TRBV20-1; clone_size: -; d_call: -; cdr3_nt: TGCAGTGCGGAGGGAGCAGGAGGTTACACCGGGGAGCTGTTTTTT; cdr3_aa: CSAEGAGGYTGELFF
j_call: TRBJ2-7; v_call: TRBV20-1; clone_size: -; d_call: TRBD2; cdr3_nt: TGCAGTGCTAGAGGGGTCAGCGGGGCAAGCTCCTACGAGCAGTACTTC; cdr3_aa: CSARGVSGASSYEQYF
j_call: TRBJ2-3; v_call: TRBV5-1; clone_size: many; d_call: TRBD2; cdr3_nt: TGCGCCAGCAGCTTGGAGGGACTAGCGAGGCCAGATACGCAGTATTTT; cdr3_aa: CASSLEGLARPDTQYF
j_call: TRBJ2-5; v_call: TRBV7-9; clone_size: -; d_call: -; cdr3_nt: TGTGCCAGCAGCTTAGTGACAGGGACTGGGAAAGAGACCCAGTACTTC; cdr3_aa: CASSLVTGTGKETQYF
j_call: TRBJ2-2; v_call: TRBV9; clone_size: -; d_call: -; cdr3_nt: TGTGCCAGCAGCGTAGTGATGGAAGCCGGGGAGCTGTTTTTT; cdr3_aa: CASSVVMEAGELFF
j_call: TRBJ2-3; v_call: TRBV9; clone_size: -; d_call: TRBD1; cdr3_nt: TGTGCCAGCAGCACGGGACAGGGGGCTACAGATACGCAGTATTTT; cdr3_aa: CASSTGQGATDTQYF
j_call: TRBJ1-5; v_call: TRBV6-1; clone_size: few; d_call: -; cdr3_nt: TGTGCCAGCTCAGACAGGCCCCTCAATCAGCCCCAGCATTTT; cdr3_aa: CASSDRPLNQPQHF
j_call: TRBJ2-2; v_call: TRBV13; clone_size: many; d_call: TRBD1; cdr3_nt: TGTGCCAGCAGCCGGATGACAGGGGCCACCGGGGAGCTGTTTTTT; cdr3_aa: CASSRMTGATGELFF
j_call: TRBJ2-6; v_call: TRBV6-2/TRBV6-3; clone_size: few; d_call: TRBD1; cdr3_nt: TGTGCCAGCAGTTCGGGACAGTATGGGGCCAACGTCCTGACTTTC; cdr3_aa: CASSSGQYGANVLTF
j_call: TRBJ1-4; v_call: TRBV7-8; clone_size: few; d_call: -; cdr3_nt: TGTGCCAGCAGCTTAGGGCGGACGGTATCGGAAAAACTGTTTTTT; cdr3_aa: CASSLGRTVSEKLFF
j_call: TRBJ1-1; v_call: TRBV12-3/TRBV12-4; clone_size: once; d_call: -; cdr3_nt: TGTGCCAGCAGCCCGACTCTGATGAACACTGAAGCTTTCTTT; cdr3_aa: CASSPTLMNTEAFF
j_call: TRBJ2-7; v_call: TRBV29-1; clone_size: few; d_call: -; cdr3_nt: TGCAGCGTTGAAGATCCACGGGACGGCGAGCAGTACTTC; cdr3_aa: CSVEDPRDGEQYF
j_call: TRBJ2-3; v_call: TRBV9; clone_size: -; d_call: -; cdr3_nt: TGTGCCAGCAGCGCGCAGGACGGCTCCACAGATACGCAGTATTTT; cdr3_aa: CASSAQDGSTDTQYF
j_call: TRBJ2-5; v_call: TRBV5-1; clone_size: few; d_call: -; cdr3_nt: TGCGCCAGCACTACCGCCGGGACAAAAGAGACCCAGTACTTC; cdr3_aa: CASTTAGTKETQYF
j_call: TRBJ2-1; v_call: TRBV2; clone_size: -; d_call: -; cdr3_nt: TGTGCCAGCACCCAAATCGGGCGGAATGAGCAGTTCTTC; cdr3_aa: CASTQIGRNEQFF
j_call: TRBJ2-1; v_call: TRBV24-1; clone_size: few; d_call: TRBD2; cdr3_nt: TGTGCCACCAGTGATCCACGTACGGGAGGGCCGCTCAATGAGCAGTTCTTC; cdr3_aa: CATSDPRTGGPLNEQFF
j_call: TRBJ2-3; v_call: TRBV4-3; clone_size: few; d_call: TRBD2; cdr3_nt: TGCGCCAGCAGCCAAGGTTCGCCCAGAGGGACTAGCGGCACAGATACGCAGTATTTT; cdr3_aa: CASSQGSPRGTSGTDTQYF
j_call: TRBJ1-1; v_call: TRBV6-4; clone_size: few; d_call: -; cdr3_nt: TGTGCCAGCAGTGAACTTAGGAACACTGAAGCTTTCTTT; cdr3_aa: CASSELRNTEAFF
j_call: TRBJ1-6; v_call: TRBV15; clone_size: -; d_call: -; cdr3_nt: TGTGCCACCAGCAGAGAGCGACAAGGAAATTCACCCCTCCACTTT; cdr3_aa: CATSRERQGNSPLHF
j_call: TRBJ1-1; v_call: TRBV15; clone_size: few; d_call: -; cdr3_nt: TGTGCCACCAGCAGAGGTTCGATGAACACTGAAGCTTTCTTT; cdr3_aa: CATSRGSMNTEAFF
j_call: TRBJ2-5; v_call: TRBV7-9; clone_size: -; d_call: -; cdr3_nt: TGTGCCAGCAGCTTATTTTCCCGGCGGGAAGAGACCCAGTACTTC; cdr3_aa: CASSLFSRREETQYF
j_call: TRBJ1-1; v_call: TRBV2; clone_size: few; d_call: -; cdr3_nt: TGTGCCAGCAGTGAATTAGTCAGTACGACTGAAGCTTTCTTT; cdr3_aa: CASSELVSTTEAFF
j_call: TRBJ2-1; v_call: TRBV20-1; clone_size: few; d_call: TRBD1; cdr3_nt: TGCAGTCCGGGACAGGGGGCTCTGAGTGAGCAGTTCTTC; cdr3_aa: CSPGQGALSEQFF
j_call: TRBJ2-1; v_call: TRBV6-2/TRBV6-3; clone_size: -; d_call: -; cdr3_nt: TGTGCCAGCAGTTCGATAGGCTCCTACAATGAGCAGTTCTTC; cdr3_aa: CASSSIGSYNEQFF
j_call: TRBJ2-3; v_call: TRBV12-5; clone_size: -; d_call: -; cdr3_nt: TGTGCTAGTGGTTTGCTACAACTGGGCCAAACAGATACGCAGTATTTT; cdr3_aa: CASGLLQLGQTDTQYF
j_call: TRBJ2-6; v_call: TRBV12-3/TRBV12-4; clone_size: few; d_call: -; cdr3_nt: TGTGCCAGCTTCCTTTTCGGAAGCCCTGGGGCCAACGTCCTGACTTTC; cdr3_aa: CASFLFGSPGANVLTF
j_call: TRBJ1-1; v_call: TRBV12-3/TRBV12-4; clone_size: few; d_call: -; cdr3_nt: TGTGCCAGCAGTTTATCCGGGAGGACGAACACTGAAGCTTTCTTT; cdr3_aa: CASSLSGRTNTEAFF
j_call: TRBJ2-3; v_call: TRBV3-1; clone_size: -; d_call: TRBD2; cdr3_nt: TGTGCCAGCAGGGGGCGGGGGGGCACAGATACGCAGTATTTT; cdr3_aa: CASRGRGGTDTQYF
j_call: TRBJ2-5; v_call: TRBV6-2/TRBV6-3; clone_size: -; d_call: TRBD1; cdr3_nt: TGTGCCAGCAACCTTGCCGGGACAGGGAAGACCCAGTACTTC; cdr3_aa: CASNLAGTGKTQYF
j_call: TRBJ2-7; v_call: TRBV12-3/TRBV12-4; clone_size: few; d_call: TRBD2; cdr3_nt: TGTGCCAGCAGTCCAATACTAGCGGGGCCCTACGAGCAGTACTTC; cdr3_aa: CASSPILAGPYEQYF
j_call: TRBJ2-5; v_call: TRBV7-9; clone_size: -; d_call: TRBD1; cdr3_nt: TGTGCCAGCAGCCCGTCGAGGGGGCGAGAAGAGACCCAGTACTTC; cdr3_aa: CASSPSRGREETQYF
j_call: TRBJ2-3; v_call: TRBV20-1; clone_size: many; d_call: TRBD2; cdr3_nt: TGCAGTGCTAGAGAAGGAAGCGGGGCAAAGAGGACGCAGTATTTT; cdr3_aa: CSAREGSGAKRTQYF
j_call: TRBJ2-7; v_call: TRBV7-9; clone_size: few; d_call: -; cdr3_nt: TGTGCCAGCAGCTTAGCGGTAGGAGGGCAGTACTTC; cdr3_aa: CASSLAVGGQYF
j_call: TRBJ2-5; v_call: TRBV20-1; clone_size: many; d_call: -; cdr3_nt: TGCAGTGCTATGGCTGGGATGGAAAAGACCCAGTACTTC; cdr3_aa: CSAMAGMEKTQYF
j_call: TRBJ2-7; v_call: TRBV24-1; clone_size: -; d_call: TRBD1; cdr3_nt: TGTGCCACCAGTGACAGGGACAGTTTCTACGAGCAGTACTTC; cdr3_aa: CATSDRDSFYEQYF
j_call: TRBJ2-7; v_call: TRBV7-8; clone_size: -; d_call: -; cdr3_nt: TGTGCCAGCAGCTTAGATGGTCCAGCCTACGAGCAGTACTTC; cdr3_aa: CASSLDGPAYEQYF
j_call: TRBJ2-1; v_call: TRBV12-3/TRBV12-4; clone_size: -; d_call: TRBD1; cdr3_nt: TGTGCCAGTAAGGACAGGGAAAACTACAATGAGCAGTTCTTC; cdr3_aa: CASKDRENYNEQFF
j_call: TRBJ2-2; v_call: TRBV7-2; clone_size: few; d_call: TRBD2; cdr3_nt: TGTGCCAGCAGCCCCGGTAGCGGGAGGGTTGGCACCGGGGAGCTGTTTTTT; cdr3_aa: CASSPGSGRVGTGELFF
j_call: TRBJ2-1; v_call: TRBV6-4; clone_size: -; d_call: -; cdr3_nt: TGTGCCAGCAGTGAAGGCCCGGGAATCGATGAGCAGTTCTTC; cdr3_aa: CASSEGPGIDEQFF
j_call: TRBJ2-7; v_call: TRBV12-3/TRBV12-4; clone_size: many; d_call: -; cdr3_nt: TGTGCCAGCAGTTTGTCATCAGGGTTCTACGAGCAGTACTTC; cdr3_aa: CASSLSSGFYEQYF
j_call: TRBJ2-5; v_call: TRBV4-1; clone_size: -; d_call: TRBD1; cdr3_nt: TGCGCCAGCAGCCGAGACGGGACAGGGGGCAGTGAGACCCAGTACTTC; cdr3_aa: CASSRDGTGGSETQYF
j_call: TRBJ2-3; v_call: TRBV20-1; clone_size: few; d_call: -; cdr3_nt: TGCAGTGCGGAGATAATGGGCCGGGAAGATACGCAGTATTTT; cdr3_aa: CSAEIMGREDTQYF
j_call: TRBJ2-1; v_call: TRBV11-2; clone_size: many; d_call: TRBD2; cdr3_nt: TGTGCCAGCAGCCCAGGTCCTAGCGGGAGCCTAATGAGGTATGAGCAGTTCTTC; cdr3_aa: CASSPGPSGSLMRYEQFF